This T cell receptor (beta chain) was identified in a study of blood T cell repertoires in COVID-19. Method: immunoSEQ multiplex PCR; TCRdb's copy keeps in-frame clones and lacks some. The sample contains over 130,000 clones, roughly 80% of which appear only once. CDR1 and CDR2 from the germline V gene are SGHRS and YFSETQ. With 0 bases removed from V and 5 bases from J, the gap between germline ends came to 8 bases. The CDR3 loop spans 13 amino acids. The origin of this receptor is a middle-aged man with acute or convalescent COVID-19. Sequencing was carried out using peripheral blood. The chain is built from TRBV5-1 and TRBJ2-5; D is unclear. The CDR3 DNA sequence: TGCGCCAGCAGCTTGGGGATCGGGGAGACCCAGTACTTC. It yields the protein CASSLGIGETQYF.